This T cell receptor (beta chain) was recovered during a study of monozygotic twins with inflammatory bowel disease. General observations from the study: Immunosuppressive treatments differing between patients may have added repertoire variability. Discordant twins showed the same repertoire similarity as concordant twins, possibly from limited power. Fewer clonotypes were shared with others by IBD patients than by healthy twins, especially with disease activity.

This CDR3 comprises 17 residues. CDR1 and CDR2 (germline): MDHEN, SYDVKM. An amount of 3500 ng of total RNA was used for each TCR library. For each CDR3 protein, TCRdb gives one entry from its re-call of the 5' RACE reads, without DNA. This sample contains approximately 340,000 distinct CDR3 sequences. As regards this clonotype: Antigen specificity is unknown.

The rearrangement uses TRBV28 and TRBJ1-4. Sequencing was performed on blood. The clonotype originates from a human donor with ulcerative colitis or Crohn's disease, or a healthy co-twin of an affected twin (not recorded which). This chain's CDR3 is CASSFFGQSATNEKLFF.